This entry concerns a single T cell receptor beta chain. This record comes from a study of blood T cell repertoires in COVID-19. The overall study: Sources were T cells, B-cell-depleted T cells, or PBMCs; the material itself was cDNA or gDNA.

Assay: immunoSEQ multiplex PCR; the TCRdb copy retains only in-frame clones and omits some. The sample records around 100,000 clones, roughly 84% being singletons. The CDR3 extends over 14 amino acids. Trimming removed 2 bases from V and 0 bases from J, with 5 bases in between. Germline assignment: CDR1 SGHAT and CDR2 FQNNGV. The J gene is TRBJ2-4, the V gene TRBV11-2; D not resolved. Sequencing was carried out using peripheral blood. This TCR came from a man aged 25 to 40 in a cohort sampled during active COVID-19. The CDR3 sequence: CASSLSGAKNIQYF. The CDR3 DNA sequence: TGTGCCAGCAGCTTATCAGGAGCCAAAAACATTCAGTACTTC.